The next 11 T cell receptor beta chains were all read from a single sample in a study of tumor-infiltrating lymphocytes in localized non-small cell lung cancer. Generated by immunoSEQ multiplex PCR, the TCRdb table keeps only in-frame clones and is missing some. The sample holds approximately 12,000 clones; 76% are singletons and the top ten take less than 20%. The sample consisted of uninvolved lung tissue not adjacent to the tumor. Receptors originate from a human donor with non-small cell lung cancer.

This chain's CDR3 is CASSFDPGQNYGYTF. The CDR3 nucleotides read TGTGCCAGCAGCTTCGACCCAGGACAGAACTATGGCTACACCTTC. This chain connects TRBV5-5 to TRBJ1-2; D is possibly TRBD1 (6 bases). This CDR3 spans 15 amino acids. Germline CDR1 and CDR2: SGHKS and YYEKEE (reference sequence). V shed 2 bases and J shed 2 bases, with 13 bases lying between them.

This clone is a singleton in its sample. V and J are TRBV4-1 and TRBJ2-1; 10 bases are shared with TRBD1. The germline V gene has CDR1 MGHRA and CDR2 YSYEKL. V was pared by 3 bases and J by 8 bases, with 7 bases of the junction left unmatched. The CDR3 length is 15 residues. CDR3 residues: CASSHPSTGGYEQFF. In DNA form, the CDR3 reads TGCGCCAGCAGCCATCCCTCGACAGGGGGCTATGAGCAGTTCTTC.

This clone appeared once. The rearrangement joins TRBV5-1 to TRBJ2-1, with D perhaps TRBD2 (6 bases). The CDR3 extends over 15 amino acids. Looked up from germline, CDR1 is SGHRS and CDR2 is YFSETQ. Trimming pared 3 bases from V and 1 base from J, leaving 11 bases between. In nucleotides, the CDR3 is TGCGCCAGCAGCTCCCTAGGAGGGTCCTACAATGAGCAGTTCTTC. This codes for CASSSLGGSYNEQFF.

The chain recombines TRBV5-4 with TRBJ2-5; no firm D call. Germline loops: CDR1 SGHNT, CDR2 YYREEE (reference sequence). The CDR3 runs to 14 residues. The V gene lost 4 bases and the J gene lost 4 bases, with 14 bases spanning the gap. CDR3 nucleotide sequence: TGTGCCAGCAGCGCTCCAGCCCACCCAGAGACCCAGTACTTC. Amino acid sequence: CASSAPAHPETQYF.

The chain has TRBV29-1 and TRBJ2-7; TRBD2 agrees at 7 bases. The V segment lost 4 bases and the J segment 6 bases; nucleotides outside the gene matches: 6. This CDR3 comprises 12 residues. CDR1 is SQVTM, CDR2 ANQGSEA, per germline. CDR3 residues: CSVAGGSLEQYF. The CDR3 DNA is TGCAGCGTTGCGGGCGGGAGTCTCGAGCAGTACTTC.

This clone was detected a few times. The gene calls are TRBV27 and TRBJ2-3; maybe TRBD2 (5 bases). The length of the CDR3 is 15 residues. V dropped 3 bases and J dropped 0 bases, with 10 bases sitting between them. Germline V gene sequence: CDR1 MNHEY, CDR2 SMNVEV (reference sequence). CDR3 loop: CASSFVGLSTDTQYF. The CDR3 region has the DNA TGTGCCAGCAGTTTCGTCGGACTTAGCACAGATACGCAGTATTTT.

V is TRBV2 and J is TRBJ2-2; D is ambiguous. V was clipped by 3 bases and J by 0 bases, with 8 bases between them. The germline CDR1 and CDR2 sequences are SNHLY and FYNNEI. The CDR3 length is 15 residues. The CDR3 region has the DNA TGTGCCAGCAGTGAGAACGCAGCGAACACCGGGGAGCTGTTTTTT. Its translation: CASSENAANTGELFF.

This chain joins TRBV7-9 and TRBJ2-5; 8 bases map to TRBD2. CDR1 is SEHNR, CDR2 FQNEAQ, per germline (reference sequence). Unmatched junction bases numbered 9, after V lost 5 bases and J lost 4 bases. This CDR3 is built from 15 residues. CDR3: CASSPGTRGSETQYF. The CDR3 DNA is TGTGCCAGCAGCCCAGGGACTAGGGGATCAGAGACCCAGTACTTC.

The chain is built from TRBV9 and TRBJ1-6, with D perhaps matching TRBD1 (6 bases). The CDR3 is made up of 16 amino acids. Trimming took off 4 bases at V and 5 bases at J, with 16 bases between the two ends. Germline values: CDR1 SGDLS, CDR2 YYNGEE. The CDR3 nucleotides read TGTGCCAGCAGCCCCTCTGTCAGGGGCAATAATTCACCCCTCCACTTT. Its protein is CASSPSVRGNNSPLHF.

The V call is TRBV9, the J call TRBJ2-1; the D gene is possibly TRBD2 (5 bases). Germline V CDR1 and CDR2: SGDLS, YYNGEE. Trimming cost V 3 bases and J 8 bases, with 27 bases left between them. This CDR3 is built from 18 residues. The CDR3 reads CASSASPLGVTKRDEQFF. Written as DNA, the CDR3 is TGTGCCAGCAGCGCTAGTCCCCTAGGCGTAACCAAGAGGGATGAGCAGTTCTTC.

The DNA for the CDR3 is TGTGCCAGCAGCCCCCGGACTAGCGGGGGGATCAGTGAGCAGTTCTTC. Translated: CASSPRTSGGISEQFF. The gene calls are TRBV11-3 and TRBJ2-1; TRBD2 agrees at 14 bases. CDR1 is SGHNT, CDR2 YENEEA, per germline. The CDR3 has 16 residues. The trim removed 5 bases at V and 9 bases at J, leaving 9 bases unmatched.